The clone carrying this T cell receptor beta chain occurred a few times. As yet, its antigen is unknown. The second PCR ran about 6 to 11 cycles with a sample-barcoded 5' primer and J-beta primers. TCRdb analysed the 5' RACE reads with MiXCR anew, one entry per CDR3 protein. The sample lists a few hundred thousand distinct CDR3 sequences, 27% seen once, with 15% to 20% in the top ten. The record originates from a study of blood T cells in healthy people across ages. The CDR3 covers 13 residues. V was clipped by 5 bases and J by 9 bases, with 14 bases between them. Study-wide points: The study found more naive CD4+ cells and higher diversity in long-lived than aged donors. The unsorted PBMCs prevented any conclusive comparison of naive versus antigen-experienced cells.

This clonotype was sampled from a woman between 70 and 85 years old in good health. The rearrangement joins TRBV12-3 or TRBV12-4 to TRBJ1-5; D may be TRBD1 (5 bases). Sequenced input: blood. The CDR3 sequence is CASSRTGERPQHF. CDR3 nucleotides: TGTGCCAGCAGTAGGACGGGGGAAAGGCCCCAGCATTTT.